A single sample is the source of the 21 T cell receptor beta chains below, sequenced in a study of T cell responses to AZD1222 COVID-19 vaccine. Sequenced by immunoSEQ multiplex PCR; TCRdb stores in-frame clones only, minus some. This sample has under 50,000 clones, with around four fifths found just once. Sequenced here: peripheral blood, sampled 28 days after the second dose of the MenACWY control vaccine. These receptor sequences come from an adult who received the MenACWY meningococcal vaccine as a control.

The chain's CDR3 is CASTGPGGEQNGYTF. The CDR3 DNA reads as TGTGCCAGCACGGGGCCAGGAGGGGAGCAGAATGGCTACACCTTC. This chain connects TRBV2 to TRBJ1-2; weak D call: TRBD1 (5 bases). This CDR3 has 15 residues. Between the trimmed V and J ends, which lost 7 bases and 6 bases, there was a span of 21 bases. Germline V CDR1 and CDR2: SNHLY, FYNNEI.

The chain has TRBV30 and TRBJ2-7; D unresolved. With 2 bases removed from V and 1 base from J, the gap between germline ends came to 12 bases. This CDR3 is built from 14 residues. Per the germline V gene, CDR1 is GTSNPN and CDR2 is SVGIG (reference sequence). CDR3 nucleotide sequence: TGTGCCTGGAGTTCTTGGGGTGGGTCCTACGAGCAGTACTTC. This encodes CAWSSWGGSYEQYF.

The gene calls are TRBV2 and TRBJ1-3; D ambiguous. The V gene's germline CDR1 is SNHLY and CDR2 FYNNEI. Between the trimmed V and J ends, which lost 4 bases and 7 bases, there was a span of 14 bases. CDR3 length: 14 amino acids. The CDR3 protein is CASSAQTMGNTIYF. CDR3 bases: TGTGCCAGCAGTGCCCAGACAATGGGGAACACCATATATTTT.

The J gene is TRBJ1-4, the V gene TRBV6-1, with TRBD1 as a possible D gene (6 bases). Germline V gene lookup returns CDR1 MNHNS and CDR2 SASEGT. The CDR3 has 16 residues. V was clipped by 3 bases and J by 7 bases, with 18 bases between them. CDR3 in amino acids: CASSDLWGAGVEKLFF. The CDR3 DNA follows: TGTGCCAGCAGTGATCTGTGGGGGGCGGGCGTTGAAAAACTGTTTTTT.

This sequence joins TRBV6-5 and TRBJ2-7; possible D gene TRBD2, 6 bases. Per the germline V gene, CDR1 is MNHEY and CDR2 is SVGAGI. The CDR3 contains 16 residues. V lost 2 bases to trimming and J lost 2 bases, with 16 bases between them. The DNA for the CDR3 is TGTGCCAGCAGTTACACAGGAGCGGGCCTCGCCTACGAGCAGTACTTC. This translates into CASSYTGAGLAYEQYF.

This clone was seen a single time. The rearrangement uses TRBV5-4 and TRBJ1-4; no reliable D call. CDR3 length equals 16 residues. Germline V gene sequence: CDR1 SGHNT, CDR2 YYREEE (reference sequence). V shed 4 bases and J shed 4 bases, with 17 bases lying between them. CDR3 residues: CASSAGSRWGNEKLFF. The DNA of the CDR3 is TGTGCCAGCAGCGCCGGTTCGCGGTGGGGTAATGAAAAACTGTTTTTT.

The chain carries TRBV10-2 and TRBJ2-4; D not certain. Germline V lookup: CDR1 WSHSY, CDR2 SAAADI. The V and J ends lost 8 bases and 7 bases respectively, with 21 bases between them. This CDR3 contains 15 residues. CDR3 DNA sequence: TGCGCCAGCCGTGGGAACAGCCGAGGTTCGAACATTCAGTACTTC. It codes for CASRGNSRGSNIQYF.

The chain links TRBV2 to TRBJ1-3; D gene ambiguous. Deletions cut 4 bases from V and 2 bases from J, with 9 bases between. This CDR3 contains 14 residues. The germline gives CDR1 SNHLY, CDR2 FYNNEI. CDR3 residues: CASSGPSAGNTIYF. In DNA, the CDR3 is TGTGCCAGCAGTGGGCCGAGCGCTGGAAACACCATATATTTT.

The J gene is TRBJ2-1, the V gene TRBV5-1, with 9 bases matching TRBD1. The J segment lost 8 bases and the V segment lost 4 bases, leaving 13 bases of the junction unmatched. Germline CDR1 reads SGHRS; CDR2 reads YFSETQ. This CDR3 spans 16 amino acids. CDR3 sequence (DNA): TGCGCCAGCAGCCTAGGGGGACAGGGAATAGGGCATGAGCAGTTCTTC. It codes for CASSLGGQGIGHEQFF.

This chain connects TRBV6-1 to TRBJ2-3, with a possible D match to TRBD2 (6 bases). V dropped 0 bases and J dropped 6 bases, with 10 bases sitting between them. The V gene's germline CDR1 is MNHNS and CDR2 SASEGT. CDR3 length: 14 amino acids. CDR3 in amino acids: CASSEARETDTQYF. CDR3 nucleotides: TGTGCCAGCAGTGAAGCTCGGGAGACGGATACGCAGTATTTT.

This clone was recorded a few times. The chain couples TRBV6-5 to TRBJ1-4; possible D gene TRBD1, 5 bases. Germline CDR1 and CDR2: MNHEY and SVGAGI. V was pared by 2 bases and J by 8 bases, with 12 bases between. This CDR3 comprises 14 residues. CDR3 coding DNA: TGTGCCAGCAGTTACGGGGGGGAAAGAGAAAAACTGTTTTTT. As protein: CASSYGGEREKLFF.

The chain carries TRBV5-4 and TRBJ2-3; the D gene is possibly TRBD2 (6 bases). This CDR3 is 15 amino acids long. Trimming shortened V by 0 bases and J by 2 bases, and 10 bases separated the two germline ends. In germline, CDR1 is SGHNT, CDR2 YYREEE (reference sequence). CDR3 DNA: TGTGCCAGCAGCTTGGCCGGGGGACTCACAGATACGCAGTATTTT. Protein: CASSLAGGLTDTQYF.

The chain employs TRBV5-1 and TRBJ1-1; D perhaps matches TRBD1 (5 bases). Germline V gene data show CDR1 as SGHRS and CDR2 as YFSETQ. The V end was cut by 2 bases, the J end by 5 bases, with 13 bases between. The CDR3 is made up of 14 amino acids. Written as DNA, the CDR3 is TGCGCCAGCAGCTTAGAAATGGGGGGGACTGAAGCTTTCTTT. Its protein product is CASSLEMGGTEAFF.

This chain uses TRBV19 with TRBJ1-3; D is uncertain. Germline values: CDR1 LNHDA, CDR2 SQIVND (reference sequence). With 5 bases removed from V and 0 bases from J, the gap between germline ends came to 14 bases. The CDR3 consists of 16 residues. For the CDR3, the DNA is TGTGCCAGTAGTGTTCTCGCCCGGCCCTCTGGAAACACCATATATTTT. Its protein is CASSVLARPSGNTIYF.

The chain employs TRBV28 and TRBJ2-1, with 7 bases that match TRBD2. This CDR3 comprises 17 residues. V shed 6 bases and J 4 bases; nucleotides not matched to a gene: 15. Germline loops: CDR1 MDHEN, CDR2 SYDVKM. For the CDR3, the DNA is TGTGCCAGCAGCCCTCTCAAGGGCGGGAGCGAATACAATGAGCAGTTCTTC. Encoded protein: CASSPLKGGSEYNEQFF.

The V call is TRBV28, the J call TRBJ1-3, with a possible D match to TRBD1 (6 bases). Germline V CDR1 and CDR2: MDHEN, SYDVKM. Trimming took off 5 bases at V and 1 base at J, with 18 bases between the two ends. The CDR3 has 17 residues. This CDR3 reads CASSPAYRALSGNTIYF. CDR3 DNA: TGTGCCAGCAGTCCGGCATACAGGGCCTTATCTGGAAACACCATATATTTT.

This chain links TRBV27 with TRBJ2-7; TRBD1 aligns across 10 bases. The germline CDR1 and CDR2 sequences are MNHEY and SMNVEV (reference sequence). The CDR3 sequence is 15 residues long. V trimming: 5 bases; J trimming: 3 bases; junction bases outside the gene matches: 7. The CDR3 DNA reads as TGTGCCAGCAGTCCGCGGACAGGGGGATACTACGAGCAGTACGTC. Its protein is CASSPRTGGYYEQYV.

Here the CDR3 reads CASSRTNGNQPQHF. The CDR3 nucleotides read TGTGCCAGCAGCCGGACCAATGGCAATCAGCCCCAGCATTTT. The chain uses TRBV28 and TRBJ1-5; D gene ambiguous. The germline CDR1 and CDR2 sequences are MDHEN and SYDVKM. CDR3 length: 14 residues. The V end lost 6 bases, the J end lost 2 bases, and 11 bases lay between the germline ends.

The chain couples TRBV30 to TRBJ1-6; no firm D call. The CDR3 is made up of 13 amino acids. CDR1 GTSNPN and CDR2 SVGIG come from the germline V gene (reference sequence). Deletions cut 1 base from V and 7 bases from J, with 8 bases between. This CDR3 reads CAWSGQQNSPLHF. DNA of the CDR3: TGTGCCTGGAGTGGGCAGCAAAATTCACCCCTCCACTTT.

The chain recombines TRBV28 with TRBJ1-5; tentative D call: TRBD1 (5 bases). Germline CDR1 MDHEN, CDR2 SYDVKM. The CDR3 length is 15 residues. V lost 6 bases to trimming and J lost 6 bases, with 18 bases between them. In nucleotides, the CDR3 is TGTGCCAGCAGCTCTCTTCTTGGGGCAGGTCAGCCCCAGCATTTT. Its protein is CASSSLLGAGQPQHF.

In nucleotides, the CDR3 is TGCAGTGCTAGTACGGCGGGGAGAAGCACAGATACGCAGTATTTT. This gives the protein CSASTAGRSTDTQYF. The chain combines TRBV20-1 with TRBJ2-3; possible D gene TRBD2, 6 bases. Germline V gene data show CDR1 as DFQATT and CDR2 as SNEGSKA (reference sequence). The CDR3 runs to 15 residues. V was pared by 3 bases and J by 0 bases, with 13 bases between.